The 19 T cell receptor beta chains listed next were all sequenced from one sample in a study of T cells in Graves' hyperthyroidism and ophthalmopathy. Amplification of TCR beta CDR3 regions used RNA as the template. When the TCR CDR3 underwent first-round RT-PCR, the HTBI primer set was used. Each CDR3 protein is one row after TCRdb ran MiXCR on the multiplex PCR reads. This table has over 650,000 distinct CDR3 sequences, around 15% appearing once. Sequences were obtained from blood. The receptors were gathered from a man aged 18 to 29 with Graves' hyperthyroidism.

This sequence joins TRBV11-2 and TRBJ2-7, with D hard to call. The CDR3 loop spans 13 amino acids. With 5 bases removed from V and 3 bases from J, the gap between germline ends came to 11 bases. Germline CDR1 reads SGHAT; CDR2 reads FQNNGV. The CDR3 DNA sequence: TGTGCCAGCAGCGACCAAACGGGCTACGAGCAGTACTTC. Amino acids: CASSDQTGYEQYF. Complete variable domain (other parts from reference TRBV11-2 and TRBJ2-7): EAGVAQSPRYKIIEKRQSVAFWCNPISGHATLYWYQQILGQGPKLLIQFQNNGVVDDSQLPKDRFSAERLKGVDSTLKIQPAKLEDSAVYLCASSDQTGYEQYFGPGTRLTVT.

The chain has TRBV7-3 and TRBJ2-1; 9 bases fit TRBD2. This CDR3 is built from 15 residues. V shed 5 bases, J shed 9 bases, and the junction held 11 bases outside the gene matches. CDR1 is SGHTA and CDR2 is FQGTGA in the germline V gene. The CDR3 protein is CASSAGLASWGEQFF. In DNA form, the CDR3 reads TGTGCCAGCAGCGCCGGACTAGCGTCTTGGGGTGAGCAGTTCTTC.

Ten or more counts support this clonotype. The CDR3 spells CSARDQQLAGYRQETQYF. The DNA for the CDR3 is TGCAGTGCTAGAGATCAACAACTAGCGGGATATAGGCAAGAGACCCAGTACTTC. This rearrangement joins TRBV20-1 to TRBJ2-5; TRBD2 matches at 10 bases. V lost 0 bases and J lost 2; bases outside the gene matches: 12. This CDR3 spans 18 amino acids. Germline V CDR1 and CDR2: DFQATT, SNEGSKA (reference sequence).

This clonotype was picked up a small number of times. This chain links TRBV27 with TRBJ2-3; 8 nucleotides line up with TRBD1. Trimming at V came to 5 bases and at J to 4 bases, leaving 11 bases not matched to a gene. The germline CDR1 and CDR2 sequences are MNHEY and SMNVEV (reference sequence). The CDR3 totals 16 residues. The CDR3 reads CASSPRTGKHSDTQYF. DNA of the CDR3: TGTGCCAGCAGTCCACGGACAGGGAAGCACTCAGATACGCAGTATTTT.

The gene calls are TRBV7-6 and TRBJ2-1, with D possibly called TRBD1 or TRBD2 (6 bases each). Germline CDR1 is SGHVS and CDR2 is FNYEAQ. The CDR3 loop spans 14 amino acids. V shed 0 bases and J shed 8 bases, with 11 bases lying between them. The CDR3 DNA follows: TGTGCCAGCAGCTTAGCGCTGGAGGGGGATGAGCAGTTCTTC. It translates to CASSLALEGDEQFF.

The gene calls are TRBV29-1 and TRBJ2-7; 10 positions match TRBD2. Germline V gene sequence: CDR1 SQVTM, CDR2 ANQGSEA. The CDR3 runs to 14 residues. V gave up 3 bases and J gave up 3 bases; unmatched junction bases: 5. The CDR3 nucleotides read TGCAGCGTTGATAAGTCTAGCGGGAGCTACGAGCAGTACTTC. Protein product: CSVDKSSGSYEQYF.

The chain joins TRBV3-1 to TRBJ2-7; D not certain. The CDR3 covers 18 residues. CDR1 and CDR2 from the germline V gene are LGHDT and YNNKEL (reference sequence). Trimming removed 2 bases at V and 3 bases at J, with 23 bases between. The CDR3 DNA follows: TGTGCCAGCAGCCAATCAAGTTTTCGAAACGTACTGGGCTACGAGCAGTACTTC. It yields the protein CASSQSSFRNVLGYEQYF.

This clonotype has a handful of counts. The rearrangement links TRBV7-2 to TRBJ1-2, with a weak D call TRBD1 (5 bases). The CDR3 length is 11 residues. The V end lost 5 bases, the J end lost 6 bases, and 7 bases lay between the germline ends. The germline gives CDR1 SGHTA, CDR2 FQGNSA. The CDR3, as DNA: TGTGCCAGCAGCCCGACAGATGGCTACACCTTC. This sequence encodes CASSPTDGYTF.

A few counts support this clonotype. The chain joins TRBV6-5 to TRBJ1-1; D remains unclear. Trimming stripped 2 bases from V and 3 bases from J, with 4 bases between. Germline-derived CDR1 and CDR2 are MNHEY and SVGAGI. This CDR3 contains 12 residues. The CDR3 DNA is TGTGCCAGCAGTTACATACACACTGAAGCTTTCTTT. It specifies CASSYIHTEAFF.

The chain links TRBV6-2 or TRBV6-3 to TRBJ2-2, with 10 bases fitting TRBD2. This CDR3 is 17 amino acids long. After removal of 6 bases from V and 10 bases from J, the junction contained 17 bases not matched to a gene. Looked up from germline, CDR1 is MNHEY and CDR2 is SVGEGT. CDR3 sequence: CASRRTSGRGPSEELFF. For the CDR3, the DNA is TGTGCCAGCAGGCGGACTAGCGGAAGAGGGCCTTCCGAGGAGCTGTTTTTT.

This clonotype appeared many times. The chain employs TRBV7-2 and TRBJ1-1; 8 bases are shared with TRBD1. From germline, CDR1 is SGHTA and CDR2 FQGNSA. The CDR3 contains 16 residues. The J segment lost 1 base and the V segment lost 5 bases, leaving 9 bases of the junction unmatched. This CDR3 reads CASSPQQGGPNTEAFF. In nucleotides, the CDR3 is TGTGCCAGCAGCCCACAACAGGGGGGGCCGAACACTGAAGCTTTCTTT.

This clonotype was seen at least ten times. J is TRBJ1-5 and V is TRBV2; D is undetermined. The V end lost 1 base, the J end lost 0 bases, and 7 bases lay between the germline ends. The CDR3 contains 15 residues. Germline V gene data show CDR1 as SNHLY and CDR2 as FYNNEI. Written as DNA, the CDR3 is TGTGCCAGCAGTGAAGGACGGTTTAGCAATCAGCCCCAGCATTTT. It codes for CASSEGRFSNQPQHF.

This clonotype was recorded many times. The CDR3: CASSYRFSVAGDEQYF. The CDR3 coding sequence is TGTGCCAGCAGTTATCGGTTTTCGGTAGCGGGAGACGAGCAGTACTTC. The chain employs TRBV28 and TRBJ2-7; 9 bases fit TRBD2. J gave up 5 bases and V 4 bases, and 12 bases lay outside the gene matches. CDR1 and CDR2 (germline): MDHEN, SYDVKM. The CDR3 contains 16 residues.

This clonotype was seen repeatedly, ten times or more. The V gene is TRBV28, the J gene TRBJ2-7; D is perhaps TRBD2 (7 bases). Trimming removed 2 bases from V and 2 bases from J, with 13 bases in between. CDR3 length equals 15 residues. Germline V gene data show CDR1 as MDHEN and CDR2 as SYDVKM. CDR3 amino acids: CASSLPGGRTYEQYF. In DNA form, the CDR3 reads TGTGCCAGCAGTTTACCGGGGGGCCGAACCTACGAGCAGTACTTC.

This clonotype was recorded at least ten times. The chain carries TRBV30 and TRBJ2-1, with 13 bases identical to TRBD2. This CDR3 is 17 amino acids long. CDR1 GTSNPN and CDR2 SVGIG come from the germline V gene (reference sequence). The trim removed 0 bases at V and 8 bases at J, leaving 10 bases unmatched. CDR3 sequence (DNA): TGTGCCTGGAGTGTACAGACTAGCGGGAGGACAGGGGATGAGCAGTTCTTC. Amino acids: CAWSVQTSGRTGDEQFF.

This clonotype was seen a handful of times. This chain joins TRBV28 and TRBJ1-2; no definite D call. Trimming removed 4 bases at V and 8 bases at J, with 17 bases between. CDR1 and CDR2 (germline): MDHEN, SYDVKM. The CDR3 covers 14 residues. The CDR3: CASSSPSTPWGYTF. In nucleotides, the CDR3 is TGTGCCAGCAGTTCCCCCTCAACACCCTGGGGCTACACCTTC.

The chain uses TRBV6-2 or TRBV6-3 and TRBJ2-1; 7 bases map to TRBD1. The V gene's germline CDR1 is MNHEY and CDR2 SVGEGT. The V segment lost 5 bases and the J segment 8 bases; nucleotides outside the gene matches: 6. CDR3 length: 13 amino acids. CDR3 loop: CASSRQGVHEQFF. The CDR3 nucleotides are TGTGCCAGCAGTCGGCAGGGGGTCCATGAGCAGTTCTTC.

This clonotype has just a few counts. This rearrangement joins TRBV3-1 to TRBJ2-7; D remains ambiguous. V gave up 3 bases and J gave up 2 bases, with 11 bases separating them. This CDR3 is 14 amino acids long. Per the germline V gene, CDR1 is LGHDT and CDR2 is YNNKEL (reference sequence). CDR3 amino acids: CASSQALAPYEQYF. As DNA, the CDR3 is TGTGCCAGCAGCCAGGCCCTTGCCCCCTACGAGCAGTACTTC.

V and J are TRBV3-1 and TRBJ2-7, with D perhaps TRBD1 (5 bases). This CDR3 comprises 14 residues. CDR1 LGHDT and CDR2 YNNKEL come from the germline V gene (reference sequence). Trimming left V 9 bases short and J 1 base short, with 16 bases between. The CDR3 here is CASARSGPSYEQYF. Written as DNA, the CDR3 is TGTGCCAGTGCGAGATCAGGGCCTTCCTACGAGCAGTACTTC.